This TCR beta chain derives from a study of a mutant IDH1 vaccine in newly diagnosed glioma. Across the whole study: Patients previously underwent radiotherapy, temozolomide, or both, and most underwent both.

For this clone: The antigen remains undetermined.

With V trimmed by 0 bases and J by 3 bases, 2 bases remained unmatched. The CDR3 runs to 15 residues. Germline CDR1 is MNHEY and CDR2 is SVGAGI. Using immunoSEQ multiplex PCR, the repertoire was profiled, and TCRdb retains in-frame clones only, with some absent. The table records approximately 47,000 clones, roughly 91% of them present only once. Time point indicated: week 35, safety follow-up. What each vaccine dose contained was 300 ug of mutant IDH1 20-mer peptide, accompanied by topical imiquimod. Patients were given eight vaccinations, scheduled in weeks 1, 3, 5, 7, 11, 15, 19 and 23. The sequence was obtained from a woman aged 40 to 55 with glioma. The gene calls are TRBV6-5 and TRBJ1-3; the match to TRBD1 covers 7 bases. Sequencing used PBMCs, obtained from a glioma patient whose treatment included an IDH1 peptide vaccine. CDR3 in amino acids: CASSYSAGGGNTIYF. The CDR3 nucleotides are TGTGCCAGCAGTTACTCTGCAGGGGGTGGAAACACCATATATTTT.